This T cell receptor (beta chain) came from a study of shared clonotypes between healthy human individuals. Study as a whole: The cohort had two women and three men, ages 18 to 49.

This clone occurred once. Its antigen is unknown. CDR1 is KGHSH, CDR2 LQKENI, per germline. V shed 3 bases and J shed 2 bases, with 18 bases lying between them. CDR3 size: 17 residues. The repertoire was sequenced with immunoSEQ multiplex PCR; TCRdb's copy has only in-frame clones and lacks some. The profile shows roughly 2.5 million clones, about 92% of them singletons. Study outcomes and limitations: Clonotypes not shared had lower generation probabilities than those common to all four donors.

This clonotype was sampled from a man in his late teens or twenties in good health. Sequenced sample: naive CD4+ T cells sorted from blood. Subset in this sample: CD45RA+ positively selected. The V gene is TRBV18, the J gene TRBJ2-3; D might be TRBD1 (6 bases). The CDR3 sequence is CASSPDLSTGVTDTQYF. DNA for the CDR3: TGTGCCAGCTCACCGGACCTATCGACAGGAGTCACAGATACGCAGTATTTT.